This T cell receptor beta chain was profiled in a study of blood T cell repertoires in COVID-19. The CDR3 length is 13 residues. Germline V gene sequence: CDR1 MNHEY, CDR2 SVGAGI. Trimming took 6 bases from V and 7 from J, leaving 13 bases between them. The data were produced by immunoSEQ multiplex PCR, yet TCRdb's version contains in-frame clones alone and is incomplete. The sample carries around 250,000 clones, around 86% recorded once. The chain links TRBV6-5 to TRBJ1-5; TRBD1 might be the D (5 bases). Source material: peripheral blood. The TCR originated in a man in his forties with active or convalescent COVID-19. CDR3 protein: CASSSQERQPQHF. The CDR3 DNA sequence: TGTGCCAGCAGCTCACAGGAACGCCAGCCCCAGCATTTT.